This TCR beta chain stems from a study of response to subunit inactivated influenza vaccine (dated by TCRdb to 2016 to 2019). With regard to the full study: Deep quantitative profiling of the T cell receptor repertoire was used in the study to follow responses to a trivalent subunit inactivated influenza vaccine.

Paper-wide results and their limitations: The authors proposed that each seasonal influenza vaccination may bring in only a limited number of new T cells.

The library was obtained by RT-PCR. The sequencer was an Illumina HiSeq 2500. Starting from the raw public reads, TCRdb applied fastp trimming at Q25, assembled clones with MiXCR and retained in-frame beta chains. Identical CDR3 proteins give one entry, which carries the most common genes and DNA. The table for this sample lists around 500,000 distinct CDR3 sequences; approximately 11% of them were counted only once. Clones ranked in the top ten supply over 9.5% of the sample. The time point label, as the study defines it: around 47 days after influenza vaccine administration. This clonotype was seen only a few times. Its specific antigen is unknown. Within one base of it there is no much larger clone, and no base qualities were kept. This sequence was found in a man aged 50 or older who received an inactivated influenza vaccine. Donor details come from another sample of the same person, matched by shared clones. This sample comprised PBMCs from blood, obtained roughly 48 days after vaccination.

The CDR3 protein sequence reads: CASRYTGNTGELFF. The DNA reads as follows: TGTGCCAGCAGATATACAGGGAACACCGGGGAGCTGTTTTTT. Recombination joined TRBV7-2 with TRBJ2-2; TRBD1 is a weak D gene call, 5 bases matching. V loses 6 bases, J loses 1 base, and the germline ends lie 9 bases apart. Sequences SGHTA (CDR1) and FQGNSA (CDR2) are obtained from the germline V gene. Its CDR3 holds 14 amino acids, cysteine through phenylalanine. Left in the record is the CDR3 DNA by itself, 42 bases read in frame from the first base. With the portions outside the CDR3 filled from the reference TRBV7-2 and TRBJ2-2 genes, the complete variable region becomes GAGVSQSPSNKVTEKGKDVELRCDPISGHTALYWYRQSLGQGLEFLIYFQGNSAPDKSGLPSDRFSAERTGGSVSTLTIQRTQQEDSAVYLCASRYTGNTGELFFGEGSRLTVL.